A single T cell receptor (beta chain) is shown here with its context. The target antigen is unknown. These data come from a study of shared clonotypes between healthy human individuals. Study-wide results and limits: Roughly 5% was the fraction of naive CD4 clonotypes found shared across a few donors.

V was shortened by 8 bases and J by 2 bases, with 15 bases between the two germline ends. From germline, CDR1 is MNHEY and CDR2 SMNVEV (reference sequence). There are 14 residues in the CDR3. TCRdb keeps only in-frame clones here, not all; method: immunoSEQ multiplex PCR. The repertoire holds some 2,000,000 clones, with 90% to 95% as singletons. Source material: naive CD4+ T cells sorted from blood. Subset meaning: CD45RA+ positively selected. The chain recombines TRBV27 with TRBJ2-5; D is unresolved. The receptor was isolated from a man younger than 35 in good health. The DNA of the CDR3 is TGTGCCAGCGGTACCCCCTCGATTCAAGAGACCCAGTACTTC. The encoded protein is CASGTPSIQETQYF.